This T cell receptor beta chain was documented in a study of blood T cell repertoires in COVID-19. Study-wide context: PBMCs, B-cell-depleted T cells, or T cells were the source of the cDNA or gDNA that made up the material.

In the original workflow: Nucleated cell counts were estimated from reference gene primer amplification. Method: immunoSEQ multiplex PCR; TCRdb's copy keeps in-frame clones and lacks some. Clonal size and the V and J genes are those of that table, whereas D and trimming came from the DNA. The sample consists of about 35,000 clones, about four fifths of them appearing once. Germline V gives CDR1 MDHEN, CDR2 SYDVKM. There are 13 residues in the CDR3. Trimming left V 6 bases short and J 5 bases short, with 11 bases between. Sequenced sample: peripheral blood. The chain joins TRBV28 to TRBJ2-1, with D possibly TRBD2 on 6 matching bases. This clonotype was sampled from a man older than 75 with active or convalescent COVID-19. The CDR3 protein is CASSPSAHNEQFF. DNA of the CDR3: TGTGCCAGCAGCCCTAGCGCCCACAATGAGCAGTTCTTC.